These T cell receptor beta chains were read from a single sample in a study of control samples from healthy donors and cancer patients. The protocol was immunoSEQ multiplex PCR, while the TCRdb copy is restricted to in-frame clones and leaves out a portion. The data show tens of thousands of clones, 91% seen once. The sequenced material came from blood. The receptors derive from a woman aged 25 to 39 in good health. CDR3s leave out the opening cysteine and the closing phenylalanine or tryptophan. The D gene is left open where the match is weak.

>TRBV7-2|TRBD2|14|TRBJ2-5
ASRVGLAGGQETQY
>TRBV7-8|NA|11|TRBJ2-5
ATCRGVEETQY
>TRBV30|NA|11|TRBJ1-6
AWSVSLGSPLH
>TRBV5-6|TRBD2|12|TRBJ2-7
ASSLGGDSYEQY
>TRBV19|NA|14|TRBJ1-5
ASSSPDSYSNQPQH
>TRBV6-6|NA|15|TRBJ1-1
ASSLQREPTLNTEAF
>TRBV11-2|NA|12|TRBJ1-1
ASSPPFEGTEAF
>TRBV18|NA|12|TRBJ2-2
ASSPKPSTGELF
>TRBV7-2|TRBD2|17|TRBJ2-1
ASSLRRRTLREWGDEQF
>TRBV15|NA|11|TRBJ2-7
ATSGRSSYEQY
>TRBV15|NA|12|TRBJ2-3
ATSTRSGKVTQY
>TRBV9|TRBD1|12|TRBJ1-4
ASSGEQGNEKLF
>TRBV3-1/TRBV3-2|NA|12|TRBJ2-2
ASSPQGRTGELF
>TRBV6-2/TRBV6-3|TRBD1|14|TRBJ1-5
ASSYQGARGNQPQH
>TRBV3-1/TRBV3-2|NA|12|TRBJ2-1
ASSQGTGGGEQF
>TRBV28|NA|14|TRBJ2-7
ASSSSGAKKAYEQY
>TRBV5-1|NA|11|TRBJ2-2
ASSLTHTGELF
>TRBV6-4|NA|13|TRBJ1-1
ASSDSGGSRTEAF
>TRBV7-9|TRBD1|17|TRBJ1-2
ASTTIPGGTGGVVYGYT
>TRBV6-8|TRBD1|14|TRBJ1-4
ASSPGQGDVVGKTV
>TRBV30|NA|11|TRBJ1-1
AWSVERGTEAF
>TRBV5-1|NA|12|TRBJ2-1
ASSLETVGAEQF
>TRBV9|NA|10|TRBJ2-2
ASSVFTGELF
>TRBV6-2/TRBV6-3|TRBD2|11|TRBJ2-1
ASSPGGYNEQF
>TRBV19|NA|11|TRBJ2-1
ASSIEGASEQF
>TRBV28|NA|14|TRBJ1-3
ASTSSWGSSGNTIY
>TRBV10-3|NA|12|TRBJ2-5
AISERGAQETQY
>TRBV24-1|TRBD2|12|TRBJ2-2
ATSLAGVTGELF
>TRBV7-2|NA|12|TRBJ1-1
ASSFTGFGTEAF
>TRBV6-5|TRBD2|12|TRBJ2-1
ASRMTSGYNEQF
>TRBV12-3/TRBV12-4|NA|11|TRBJ1-2
ASSFRPGEGYT
>TRBV20-1|NA|12|TRBJ2-1
SASLGSSYNEQF